This entry is about one T cell receptor beta chain. Its antigen is not identified. The germline CDR1 and CDR2 sequences are SNHLY and FYNNEI. The CDR3 consists of 14 residues. V lost 4 bases to trimming and J lost 3 bases, with 13 bases between them. This specimen belongs to a study of cytomegalovirus exposure and HLA in healthy donors. Researchers ran the PCR with 60 Vbeta and 13 Jbeta primers. Under the authors' procedure: Counted up in a later analysis, unique TCR beta chains came to about 80 million, with around 12 million shared. TCRdb's copy holds only in-frame clones and misses some; the assay was immunoSEQ multiplex PCR. The V and J calls and clone size were taken over from that table, and D and trimming were inferred from the DNA. The sample contains approximately 140,000 clones, more than 60% of which appear only once. Findings of the study overall: The study listed some 160 cytomegalovirus-associated TCR beta chains. Beyond CMV serostatus, there was no information to go on about immune exposure. In a later analysis, a missense DCLRE1C variant was linked to TCR beta V- and J-gene trimming.

The sequence was obtained from a female donor in good health and CMV-seronegative. This rearrangement joins TRBV2 to TRBJ2-7; possibly TRBD2 for D (5 bases). Material: PBMCs. CDR3 region: CASSAPSSHYEQYF. CDR3 nucleotides: TGTGCCAGCAGTGCCCCTAGCTCACACTACGAGCAGTACTTC.